Shown below are 8 T cell receptor beta chains from a single sample sequenced in a study of blood T cell repertoires in COVID-19. Repertoires were generated with immunoSEQ multiplex PCR, while TCRdb's copy carries only in-frame clones and drops some. The data contain roughly 200,000 clones, 80% to 90% of them seen just once; the ten biggest clones take up around 9.2%. Sequencing was done on a sample of PBMCs or T cells enriched from blood (not recorded which). These TCRs come from a man aged 40-50 years who had recovered from COVID-19.

This clone was seen a handful of times. The gene calls are TRBV18 and TRBJ1-1; 7 positions match TRBD1. Trimming cost V 3 bases and J 1 base; bases outside gene matches: 2. Germline V CDR1 and CDR2: KGHSH, LQKENI. The CDR3 is 14 residues long. The CDR3 DNA reads as TGTGCCAGCTCACCCAGGACAGGGAACACTGAAGCTTTCTTT. It encodes CASSPRTGNTEAFF. The complete variable domain, with remaining parts taken from reference TRBV18 and TRBJ1-1, reads NAGVMQNPRHLVRRRGQEARLRCSPMKGHSHVYWYRQLPEEGLKFMVYLQKENIIDESGMPKERFSAEFPKEGPSILRIQQVVRGDSAAYFCASSPRTGNTEAFFGQGTRLTVV.

The chain is built from TRBV5-1 and TRBJ1-2, with a tentative D call TRBD1 (5 bases). The CDR3 covers 12 residues. CDR1 and CDR2 from the germline V gene are SGHRS and YFSETQ. The V end was cut by 0 bases, the J end by 8 bases, with 8 bases between. The CDR3 DNA is TGCGCCAGCAGCTTGGAGGGGAGGGGCTACACCTTC. Residues: CASSLEGRGYTF.

The genes are TRBV4-1 and TRBJ1-3; D is unclear. This CDR3 has 18 amino acids. V dropped 0 bases and J dropped 4 bases, with 19 bases sitting between them. Per germline, CDR1 MGHRA and CDR2 YSYEKL. This chain's CDR3 is CASSQDQRAGGHGNTIYF. The CDR3 DNA follows: TGCGCCAGCAGCCAAGATCAGCGGGCGGGAGGGCACGGAAACACCATATATTTT.

This chain uses TRBV18 with TRBJ2-3, with 7 nucleotides matching TRBD2. The V segment lost 1 base and the J segment 2 bases; nucleotides outside the gene matches: 6. Germline V CDR1 and CDR2: KGHSH, LQKENI. This CDR3 comprises 16 residues. The CDR3: CASSPLRGTLTDTQYF. In DNA, the CDR3 is TGTGCCAGCTCACCACTGCGGGGGACCCTCACAGATACGCAGTATTTT.

This chain connects TRBV6-6 to TRBJ2-1, with 16 nucleotides matching TRBD2. Unmatched junction bases numbered 12, after V lost 5 bases and J lost 11 bases. Germline-derived CDR1 and CDR2 are MNHNY and SVGAGI (reference sequence). This CDR3 comprises 17 residues. The chain's CDR3 is CASSLSAGTSGGAKQFF. The CDR3 nucleotides read TGTGCCAGCAGTCTGAGCGCCGGGACTAGCGGGGGGGCCAAGCAGTTCTTC.

This sequence joins TRBV5-4 and TRBJ1-6, with 7 bases matching TRBD1. V trimming: 0 bases; J trimming: 11 bases; junction bases outside the gene matches: 5. CDR1 SGHNT and CDR2 YYREEE come from the germline V gene (reference sequence). The CDR3 covers 14 residues. Here the CDR3 DNA reads TGTGCCAGCAGCTTGGGGGACAGATCTACACCCCTCCACTTT. Translation gives CASSLGDRSTPLHF.

V usage is TRBV10-3 and J usage is TRBJ2-7; D is unresolved. Trimming cost V 3 bases and J 4 bases, with 4 bases left between them. Looked up from germline, CDR1 is ENHRY and CDR2 is SYGVKD. This CDR3 has 11 residues. As DNA, the CDR3 is TGTGCCATCAGTGACTATTACGAGCAGTACTTC. Amino acid sequence: CAISDYYEQYF.

The gene calls are TRBV30 and TRBJ1-5; 10 bases line up with TRBD1. J was trimmed by 6 bases and V by 3 bases; bases with no gene match: 8. Germline V gene data show CDR1 as GTSNPN and CDR2 as SVGIG (reference sequence). This CDR3 spans 15 amino acids. The DNA of the CDR3 is TGTGCCTGGAGACCCGGGACAGGGGTCGGTCAGCCCCAGCATTTT. It yields the protein CAWRPGTGVGQPQHF.